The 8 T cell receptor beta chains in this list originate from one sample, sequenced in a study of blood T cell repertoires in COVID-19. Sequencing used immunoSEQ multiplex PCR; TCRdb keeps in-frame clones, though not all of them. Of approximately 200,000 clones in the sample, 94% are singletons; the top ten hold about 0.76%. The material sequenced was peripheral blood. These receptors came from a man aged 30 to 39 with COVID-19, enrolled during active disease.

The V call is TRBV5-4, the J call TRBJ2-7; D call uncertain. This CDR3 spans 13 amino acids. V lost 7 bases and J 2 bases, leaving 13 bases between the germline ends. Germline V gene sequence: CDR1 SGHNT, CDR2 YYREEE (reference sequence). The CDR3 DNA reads TGTGCCAGCGCTCAAGACACCGCCTACGAGCAGTACTTC. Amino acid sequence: CASAQDTAYEQYF. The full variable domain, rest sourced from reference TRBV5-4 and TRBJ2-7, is ETGVTQSPTHLIKTRGQQVTLRCSSQSGHNTVSWYQQALGQGPQFIFQYYREEENGRGNFPPRFSGLQFPNYSSELNVNALELDDSALYLCASAQDTAYEQYFGPGTRLTVT.

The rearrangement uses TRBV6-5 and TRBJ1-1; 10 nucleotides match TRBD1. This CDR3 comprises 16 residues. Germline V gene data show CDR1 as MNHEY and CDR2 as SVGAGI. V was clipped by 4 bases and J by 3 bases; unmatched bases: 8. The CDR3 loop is CASSSSGTGDYTEAFF. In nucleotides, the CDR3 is TGTGCCAGCAGTTCGTCCGGGACAGGGGATTACACTGAAGCTTTCTTT.

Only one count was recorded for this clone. CDR3 sequence reads: CASGSPAIPRDEQFF. DNA of the CDR3: TGTGCTAGTGGTTCGCCGGCCATCCCGCGGGATGAGCAGTTCTTC. The V and J genes are TRBV12-5 and TRBJ2-1; D possibly corresponds to TRBD2 (5 bases). Trimming removed 4 bases from V and 8 bases from J, with 18 bases in between. CDR1 and CDR2 from the germline V gene are LGHNT and FRNRAP. This CDR3 is 15 amino acids long. Full variable domain (rest looked up from reference TRBV12-5 and TRBJ2-1): DARVTQTPRHKVTEMGQEVTMRCQPILGHNTVFWYRQTMMQGLELLAYFRNRAPLDDSGMPKDRFSAEMPDATLATLKIQPSEPRDSAVYFCASGSPAIPRDEQFFGPGTRLTVL.

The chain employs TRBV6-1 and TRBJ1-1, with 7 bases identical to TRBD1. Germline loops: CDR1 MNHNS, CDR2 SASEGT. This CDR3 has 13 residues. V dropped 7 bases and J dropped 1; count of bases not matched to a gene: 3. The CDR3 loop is CASKNRGNTEAFF. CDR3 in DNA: TGTGCCAGCAAAAACAGGGGGAACACTGAAGCTTTCTTT.

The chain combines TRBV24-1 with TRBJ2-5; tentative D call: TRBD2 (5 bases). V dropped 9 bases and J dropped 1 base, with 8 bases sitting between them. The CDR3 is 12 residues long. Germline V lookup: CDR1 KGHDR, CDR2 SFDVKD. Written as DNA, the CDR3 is TGTGCCACCCCCGGGGTCCAAGAGACCCAGTACTTC. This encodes CATPGVQETQYF.

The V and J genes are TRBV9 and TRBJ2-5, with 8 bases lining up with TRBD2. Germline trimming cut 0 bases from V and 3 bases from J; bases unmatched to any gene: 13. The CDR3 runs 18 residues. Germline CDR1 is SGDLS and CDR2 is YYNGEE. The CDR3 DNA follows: TGTGCCAGCAGCGTAGAACCCTCACAGACTAGCGCCGAAGAGACCCAGTACTTC. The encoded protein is CASSVEPSQTSAEETQYF.

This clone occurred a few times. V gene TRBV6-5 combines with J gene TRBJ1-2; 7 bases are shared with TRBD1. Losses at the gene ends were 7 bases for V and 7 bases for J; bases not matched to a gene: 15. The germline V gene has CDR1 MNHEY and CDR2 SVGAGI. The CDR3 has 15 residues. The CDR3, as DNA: TGTGCCAGCATTAGCAGGGGGACTAGCGTATCTGGCTACACCTTC. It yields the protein CASISRGTSVSGYTF.

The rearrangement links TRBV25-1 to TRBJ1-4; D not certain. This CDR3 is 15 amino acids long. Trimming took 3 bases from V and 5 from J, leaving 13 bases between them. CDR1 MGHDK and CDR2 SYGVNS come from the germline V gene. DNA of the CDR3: TGTGCCAGCAGTGATTATGACTCTAAAAATGAAAAACTGTTTTTT. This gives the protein CASSDYDSKNEKLFF.